This T cell receptor beta chain was sequenced for a study of cytomegalovirus exposure and HLA in healthy donors (dated by TCRdb to about 2017). About the full investigation: An earlier analysis of some 550 of the donors reported about 250 Gb of sequence data and 100 million to 140 million unique TCR beta sequences from about 200 million T cells. Genome-wide SNP genotypes for about 65% of the roughly 700 donors were used in a later genetic analysis, which treated that subset as a discovery cohort. The genetic ancestry cluster associated with self-reported Caucasian donors included 65% to 90% of the roughly 400 genotyped donors. Every repertoire in the discovery cohort had been generated on one and the same sequencing platform. HLA typing covered class I and class II loci at four-digit resolution. A later analysis re-examined previously published TCR beta repertoires from more than 600 donors and added high-resolution HLA genotyping to investigate patterns of TCR occurrence. Besides the first cohort of roughly 660 subjects, a separate validation cohort made up of roughly 130 different subjects was used. The study aimed to test whether cataloging public T cell receptors could reveal signatures of past pathogen exposure. An earlier analysis of roughly 580 of the donors used high-throughput TCR beta sequencing to judge whether each TCR beta V gene segment behaved as functional or pseudogenic. The number of donors typed differed by locus, with 629-630 for A, B, C, DRB1 and DQB1, 522 for DQA1, 600 to 610 for DPA1, and approximately 470 for DPB1. Donor age, sex, ethnicity and CMV serostatus were compiled together with the repertoire data. The study combined high-throughput TCR immunosequencing, statistical association of individual TCRs with disease status, and machine learning to predict cytomegalovirus infection status. An early release covering around 630 HLA-typed donors comprised approximately 290 gigabases of sequencing data and around 86 million unique TCR sequences. Five DR-DQ haplotypes were treated as single units for association and clustering because of strong linkage in the cohort. In the later analysis, no new phenotypic data were used to find candidate immune exposures; instead, reliance was placed on TCR beta sequences and their occurrence across donors. Among some 400 genotyped donors of the cohort, an average of around 240,000 unique TCR beta nucleotide sequences were sequenced per donor, roughly a sixth of them non-productive. The study used immunosequencing to profile the T cell repertoires of hundreds of subjects and linked those repertoires to cytomegalovirus serostatus.

The paper as a whole reports these results and caveats: In a later genetic analysis, fewer N-insertions in productive TCRs were reported among donors in an Asian-associated ancestry cluster than the roughly 700-donor mean. Presence/absence analyses assumed roughly uniform sequencing depth across donors, an assumption that may not hold. A group of highly shared sequence variants was considered likely to be a technical artifact of the sequencing pipeline. When HLA alleles, especially DR and DQ, strongly co-occurred, attributing TCR associations to individual alleles was difficult. Because counts were too low, around 18 rarely observed V segments, including chromosome 9 orphons, were left out of the earlier analysis of 587 of the donors. In this cohort, only TCR beta chains were sequenced, and detectable features were limited by the absence of alpha or paired-chain data. A further reported finding was that TCR beta sequences accurately predicted the HLA-A and HLA-B alleles for most subjects in the first cohort. In the study, around 150 TCR beta chains were listed as associated with cytomegalovirus. In a later genetic analysis, a missense DCLRE1C variant was associated with V-gene and J-gene trimming of TCR beta chains, and the association was replicated in an independent cohort. A later analysis found that HLA-associated TCR beta chains were more clonally expanded and had lower generation probabilities than equally common non-associated chains. CMV serostatus was the only immune exposure information available for the cohort. In an earlier analysis of fewer than 700 of the donors, most TCR beta V segments appeared in productive rearrangements about 90% or about 30% of the time, broadly matching IMGT annotations. Three of the identified cytomegalovirus-associated TCR beta chains were confirmed in vitro to be specific for cytomegalovirus antigens. The authors suggested that the approach could potentially be generalized to other disease states and immunological phenotypes. In a later analysis, most CMV-associated TCR beta chains were found to appear HLA-restricted, with HLA associations seemingly driven largely by CMV exposure. A later analysis associated 17,000 or so TCR beta sequences with specific HLA alleles at a false discovery rate of 0.05. In both the original and validation cohorts, the classifier was reported to diagnose cytomegalovirus status with high specificity and sensitivity. Because some donors lacked HLA typing at each locus, the association tests relied only on the typed subset. A later analysis reported that several top co-occurrence clusters appeared linked to parvovirus B19, influenza, CMV and Epstein-Barr virus. In a later analysis, the rate of TCR association differed among HLA loci, with DRB1 alleles having the most associated TCRs and HLA-C alleles having the fewest. Most TCR sequences were seen in very few donors, while some public TCRs were found in many individuals. Some IMGT-functional V segments, including TRBV6-2 and TRBV6-3, could not be distinguished by the 87-base-pair reads and were therefore excluded. Correlated functional status among segregating V segments might be attributable to linkage disequilibrium, but an unknown experimental factor could not be ruled out.

The cohort comprised 710 or so healthy bone marrow donors. All cohort members were sampled while nominally healthy, although unrecorded immune exposures were likely present. The donor tested CMV seropositive and was one of the 289 seropositive cohort members. A peripheral blood sample was provided by each donor, and peripheral blood mononuclear cells were used for TCR beta sequencing. The Qiagen DNeasy Blood Extraction Kit was used to extract genomic DNA from the blood cell samples. About this clone itself: Its antigen is currently not known. Per-base qualities were not stored, and no clone one base away is much larger.

The library came from the immunoSEQ multiplex PCR assay. For the multiplex PCR, a mixture combining 60 forward primers for TCR Vbeta segments and 13 reverse primers for TCR Jbeta segments was used. The CDR3 region of rearranged TCR beta genes was amplified from genomic DNA with a multiplex PCR assay. The Illumina HiSeq System was used to sequence the amplified TCR beta libraries as 87-base-pair reads. The paper's processing steps were these. In a later analysis, around 80 million unique TCR beta chains were counted across the roughly 610 repertoires, and roughly 10 million of these chains were shared by at least two donors. A nearest-neighbor algorithm error-corrected the raw reads and collapsed the reads into unique sequences, merging closely related sequences to remove PCR and sequencing errors. CDR3 sequences were aligned to IMGT reference sequences to assign V, D and J gene segments. Each retained sequence needed at least a six-nucleotide match to both a V gene segment and a J gene segment. A rearrangement was called productive if the CDR3 had no stop codons and remained in frame with V and J, and every other rearrangement was called non-productive. Following IMGT convention, CDR3 was defined as the stretch from the second conserved V-encoded cysteine to the conserved J-encoded phenylalanine. The earlier analysis of about 530 of the donors excluded any sequence lacking an unambiguous match to a single V gene segment. An earlier analysis of approximately 590 of the donors classified V segments as functional when productive rearrangements were above 56.7% and as segregating when the standard deviation between donors was above 5%. A statistical classification framework was developed to diagnose cytomegalovirus status using the catalog of TCR beta chain sequences. A later analysis assigned V and J genes by comparing TCR nucleotide sequences with IMGT/GENE-DB human TR gene sequences. In a later analysis, CDR3 sequences and most-parsimonious VDJ recombination scenarios were assigned using the TCRdist pipeline. In a later analysis, each TCR beta chain was defined by its CDR3 amino acid sequence together with its V-gene family, and reads lacking a unique V-gene family were excluded. A later analysis removed roughly 590 highly shared, low-generation-probability nucleotide sequences to deal with suspected cross-contamination and a sequencing artifact. A later analysis calculated a clonal expansion index for each public chain from normalized within-repertoire ranks of inferred template counts. In a later analysis, generation probabilities were computed with a VDJ recombination model fitted to out-of-frame rearrangements, and the resulting probabilities were checked against IGoR. A later analysis scored TCR-TCR, TCR-HLA and TCR-CMV co-occurrence with hypergeometric tests, applying a repertoire-size bias correction to TCR pairs. To estimate false discovery rates, a later analysis permuted the HLA or CMV assignments 20 times. A later analysis grouped co-occurring TCRs with DBSCAN, adding TCRdist sequence similarity when clustering within HLA-allele-positive subsets. Co-occurrence clustering excluded repertoires with fewer than 30,000 or more than 120,000 public chains, plus five with anomalous nucleotide sharing. Sourced from immuneACCESS, this table was stored by TCRdb with only in-frame sequences that have V and J called. A share of the clones is absent; for the studies checked, an unresolved V gene accounts for under half, and the remainder has no known explanation. Clone size and V and J calls were adopted from that table, with D and trimming inferred from the DNA. Counted in this sample were more than 140,000 clones; over 75% of them appeared once. The ten most abundant clones make up 5% to 6.5% of the sample.

V is clipped by 3 bases and J by 5 bases, and the sequence between their germline boundaries is 16 bases long. Per the germline V gene, SNHLY is the CDR1 and FYNNEI is the CDR2. The CDR3 starts with the cysteine, ends with the phenylalanine, and has 15 residues. Only CDR3 DNA is held: 45 bases, read in frame from base 1. The chain joins TRBV2 to TRBJ2-5; matching of 6 bases hints at TRBD1 as the D gene. The sequence derives from a man aged 30 to 45 in good health and CMV-seropositive. The sample comprised PBMCs. The sequence in DNA is TGTGCCAGCAGTGACCGGGACACGTCCCGGGAGACCCAGTACTTC. Protein translation: CASSDRDTSRETQYF.